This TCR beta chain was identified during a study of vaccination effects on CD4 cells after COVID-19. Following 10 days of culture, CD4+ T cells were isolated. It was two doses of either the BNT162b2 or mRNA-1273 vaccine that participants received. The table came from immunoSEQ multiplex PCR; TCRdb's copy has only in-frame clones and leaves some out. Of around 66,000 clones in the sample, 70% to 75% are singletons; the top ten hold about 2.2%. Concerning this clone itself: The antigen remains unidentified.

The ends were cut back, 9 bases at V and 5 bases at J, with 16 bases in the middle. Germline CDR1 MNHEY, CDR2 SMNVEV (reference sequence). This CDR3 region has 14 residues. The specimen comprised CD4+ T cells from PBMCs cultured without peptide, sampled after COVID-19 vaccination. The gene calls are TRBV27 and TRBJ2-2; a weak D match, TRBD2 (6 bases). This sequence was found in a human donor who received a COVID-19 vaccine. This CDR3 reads CASRGGSGTGELFF. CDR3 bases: TGTGCCAGTCGTGGGGGGTCTGGGACCGGGGAGCTGTTTTTT.